Listed here are 32 T cell receptor beta chains from one sample, sequenced in a study of blood T cells in healthy people across ages. Sample-barcoded 5' priming and a J-beta primer mix drove a second PCR of roughly 7 to 11 cycles. TCRdb used MiXCR to reprocess the 5' RACE reads, holding one entry per CDR3 protein. The repertoire holds around 1,000,000 distinct CDR3 sequences, with around 25% as singletons. This sample was also put to use in a study of T cells of mothers and their children.

Sequenced sample: blood. Source of these receptors: a girl aged 2 to 10 in good health.

This clonotype was observed a handful of times. J is TRBJ2-7 and V is TRBV6-1, with D perhaps given as TRBD1 or TRBD2 (6 bases each). V was trimmed by 4 bases and J by 5 bases, leaving 15 bases between them. Looked up from germline, CDR1 is MNHNS and CDR2 is SASEGT. The CDR3 totals 14 residues. The CDR3 nucleotides read TGTGCCAGCAGTGCCGGGGGCGGGTACAACGAGCAGTACTTC. It yields the protein CASSAGGGYNEQYF.

V usage is TRBV25-1 and J usage is TRBJ2-7; either TRBD1 or TRBD2 may fit D (5 bases each). The DNA end favors TRBJ2-5, so the J call may be wrong. This CDR3 spans 18 amino acids. Germline V gene sequence: CDR1 MGHDK, CDR2 SYGVNS. The CDR3 DNA reads as TGTGCCAGCAGTGAATATCAGTCTGGGACCCAATTGGGGGAGACCCAGTACTTC. Translated: CASSEYQSGTQLGETQYF.

The chain links TRBV5-1 to TRBJ1-4, with TRBD1 identical over 8 bases. CDR3 length: 16 amino acids. CDR1 is SGHRS, CDR2 YFSETQ, per germline. The J segment lost 8 bases and the V segment lost 4 bases, leaving 13 bases of the junction unmatched. CDR3 residues: CASSGTQGAGREKLFF. CDR3 in DNA: TGCGCCAGCAGCGGAACCCAGGGGGCAGGAAGAGAAAAACTGTTTTTT.

This clonotype was counted a few times. This chain uses TRBV29-1 with TRBJ2-5, with D possibly matching TRBD1 (5 bases). Germline loops: CDR1 SQVTM, CDR2 ANQGSEA. Between the trimmed V and J ends, which lost 6 bases and 2 bases, there was a span of 13 bases. The CDR3 length is 13 residues. The DNA for the CDR3 is TGCAGCGTCCGCAGGGTTCTACAAGAGACCCAGTACTTC. Protein sequence: CSVRRVLQETQYF.

The chain carries TRBV12-3 or TRBV12-4 and TRBJ1-4; D unclear. This CDR3 has 12 amino acids. The V end was cut by 7 bases, the J end by 8 bases, with 11 bases between. Here the CDR3 DNA reads TGTGCCAGCACCCTGGGAGGCGAAAAACTGTTTTTT. It yields the protein CASTLGGEKLFF.

CDR3 residues: CASSSMTGGLSTDTQYF. CDR3 DNA sequence: TGTGCCAGCAGCTCGATGACAGGGGGCCTCAGCACAGATACGCAGTATTTT. The rearrangement joins TRBV7-9 to TRBJ2-3; TRBD1 matches 10 bases. Germline-derived CDR1 and CDR2 are SEHNR and FQNEAQ (reference sequence). The CDR3 length is 17 residues. The V and J ends lost 4 bases and 0 bases, in that order; junction bases with no gene match: 7.

The chain carries TRBV3-1 and TRBJ2-5; 9 bases map to TRBD1. The J call could be wrong; TRBJ2-7 is a better fit for the DNA end. From germline, CDR1 is LGHDT and CDR2 YNNKEL (reference sequence). The length of the CDR3 is 14 residues. The DNA for the CDR3 is TGTGCCAGCAGCCACGGGACAGGGTTATACGAGCAGTACTTC. It yields the protein CASSHGTGLYEQYF.

This clonotype was counted only a few times. The chain is built from TRBV12-3 or TRBV12-4 and TRBJ2-5; 8 bases agree with TRBD1. With 6 bases clipped from V and 9 bases from J, the junction kept 6 bases outside the gene matches. The CDR3 is made up of 12 amino acids. The DNA of the CDR3 is TGTGCCAGCAGAGCCAGGGGGCGTCCCCAGTACTTC. Translation gives CASRARGRPQYF.

The sample holds a few counts of this clonotype. CDR3 bases: TGTGCCAGCAGTTTCGGGACAGGGCCTTTCGAGCAGTACTTC. It codes for CASSFGTGPFEQYF. The V and J genes are TRBV7-2 and TRBJ2-5; 9 bases align to TRBD1. The end of the DNA is better explained by TRBJ2-7, so the J call may be wrong. CDR3 length: 14 amino acids. Germline V gene data show CDR1 as SGHTA and CDR2 as FQGNSA.

By its share, this clonotype is medium-sized. The chain has TRBV4-2 and TRBJ2-1, with 11 nucleotides matching TRBD2. The CDR3 has 19 residues. V was pared by 2 bases and J by 7 bases, with 16 bases of the junction left unmatched. Germline CDR1 LGHNA, CDR2 YNFKEQ. In DNA, the CDR3 is TGTGCCAGCAGCCAAAAACCGTCGGCTAGCGGGGGGTTTGAGAATGAGCAGTTCTTC. Translation: CASSQKPSASGGFENEQFF.

This clonotype was observed a handful of times. The genes are TRBV9 and TRBJ2-5; D possibly corresponds to TRBD2 (5 bases). The CDR3 is 17 residues long. The V end lost 3 bases, the J end lost 3 bases, and 21 bases lay between the germline ends. From germline, CDR1 is SGDLS and CDR2 YYNGEE. Written as DNA, the CDR3 is TGTGCCAGCAGCGCATCCCCCGGACTTTCTACGGAAGAGACCCAGTACTTC. It specifies CASSASPGLSTEETQYF.

The chain combines TRBV5-1 with TRBJ2-5; 8 nucleotides agree with TRBD2. The J call may be wrong; the DNA end is better matched by TRBJ2-1. This CDR3 region has 15 residues. Germline V CDR1 and CDR2: SGHRS, YFSETQ. The CDR3 DNA follows: TGCGCCAGCAGCCTGCACCAGCGGGAGTCGTATGTGCAGTTCTTC. Translating it yields CASSLHQRESYVQFF.

The chain joins TRBV7-9 to TRBJ1-2, with D possibly matching TRBD1 (5 bases). The CDR3 contains 13 residues. V was pared by 5 bases and J by 1 base, with 8 bases between. Germline CDR1 reads SEHNR; CDR2 reads FQNEAQ (reference sequence). As DNA, the CDR3 is TGTGCCAGCAGCGAACAGGATAACTATGGCTACACCTTC. Protein: CASSEQDNYGYTF. Drawing the rest from reference TRBV7-9 and TRBJ1-2, the complete variable domain is DTGVSQNPRHKITKRGQNVTFRCDPISEHNRLYWYRQTLGQGPEFLTYFQNEAQLEKSRLLSDRFSAERPKGSFSTLEIQRTEQGDSAMYLCASSEQDNYGYTFGSGTRLTVV.

The chain recombines TRBV6-5 with TRBJ1-5, with D unclear. Deletions cut 0 bases from V and 10 bases from J, with 10 bases between. Germline V gene sequence: CDR1 MNHEY, CDR2 SVGAGI. This CDR3 spans 13 amino acids. This CDR3 is CASSYSEGIPQHF. Written as DNA, the CDR3 is TGTGCCAGCAGTTACTCGGAGGGTATACCCCAGCATTTT.

The CDR3: CASLSKAGDFNYGYTF. CDR3 DNA sequence: TGTGCCAGCCTCTCCAAGGCGGGGGATTTCAACTATGGCTACACCTTC. V usage is TRBV28 and J usage is TRBJ1-2; TRBD1 is a possible D gene (5 bases). Trimming took 8 bases from V and 2 from J, leaving 21 bases between them. Germline V gives CDR1 MDHEN, CDR2 SYDVKM. This CDR3 has 16 residues.

DNA for the CDR3: TGCGCCAGCAGCTTTCGGGACTACGAGCAGTACTTC. Its translation is CASSFRDYEQYF. The chain combines TRBV5-1 with TRBJ2-5, with D perhaps TRBD2 (5 bases). The end of the DNA is better explained by TRBJ2-7, so the J call may be wrong. Germline values: CDR1 SGHRS, CDR2 YFSETQ. CDR3 length equals 12 residues.

This chain joins TRBV25-1 and TRBJ2-5; D is undetermined. The end of the DNA aligns better with TRBJ2-7, so the J call may be wrong. The V gene's germline CDR1 is MGHDK and CDR2 SYGVNS. This CDR3 region has 14 residues. Here the CDR3 reads CASSEGPPMDEQYF. As DNA, the CDR3 is TGTGCCAGCAGTGAAGGCCCTCCTATGGACGAGCAGTACTTC.

The chain uses TRBV5-1 and TRBJ2-3; no firm D call. Germline CDR1 reads SGHRS; CDR2 reads YFSETQ. V lost 0 bases, J lost 6 bases, and 11 bases lay in between. This CDR3 is 14 amino acids long. The CDR3 loop is CASSLALGPDTQYF. CDR3 sequence (DNA): TGCGCCAGCAGCTTGGCCCTCGGGCCTGATACGCAGTATTTT.

The rearrangement joins TRBV20-1 to TRBJ1-1; 8 bases align to TRBD1. Germline V lookup: CDR1 DFQATT, CDR2 SNEGSKA (reference sequence). This CDR3 comprises 19 residues. V shed 3 bases and J 1 base; nucleotides not matched to a gene: 19. The CDR3 nucleotides are TGCAGTGCTAGGGGGGTGAGCGGACAGGGAGCAGGACCGAACACTGAAGCTTTCTTT. This translates into CSARGVSGQGAGPNTEAFF.

There are a few counts of this clonotype. The V call is TRBV4-1, the J call TRBJ2-6; D is perhaps TRBD1 or TRBD2 (5 bases each). Trimming left V 5 bases short and J 0 bases short, with 11 bases between. Germline V lookup: CDR1 MGHRA, CDR2 YSYEKL. This CDR3 region has 16 residues. As DNA, the CDR3 is TGCGCCAGCAGCTTGGGACGGCCCTCTGGGGCCAACGTCCTGACTTTC. Amino acids: CASSLGRPSGANVLTF.

The V call is TRBV28, the J call TRBJ2-7, with D tentatively TRBD1 (5 bases). Germline V gene sequence: CDR1 MDHEN, CDR2 SYDVKM. This CDR3 is 14 amino acids long. The V end lost 5 bases, the J end lost 1 base, and 12 bases lay between the germline ends. In nucleotides, the CDR3 is TGTGCCAGCAGTCTCCCGACAGTATCCTACGAGCAGTACTTC. It specifies CASSLPTVSYEQYF.

J is TRBJ1-4 and V is TRBV28, with 7 bases aligning to TRBD1. Germline V gene sequence: CDR1 MDHEN, CDR2 SYDVKM. The junction had 10 bases not matched to a gene; V was cut back by 1 base and J by 5 bases. The CDR3 is made up of 17 amino acids. The DNA of the CDR3 is TGTGCCAGCAGTTTATCTATAACAGGGGCCCGGAATGAAAAACTGTTTTTT. Translating it yields CASSLSITGARNEKLFF. The full variable domain, with the rest looked up from reference TRBV28 and TRBJ1-4, is DVKVTQSSRYLVKRTGEKVFLECVQDMDHENMFWYRQDPGLGLRLIYFSYDVKMKEKGDIPEGYSVSREKKERFSLILESASTNQTSMYLCASSLSITGARNEKLFFGSGTQLSVL.

V gene TRBV28 combines with J gene TRBJ2-5; D remains unclear. Trimming removed 4 bases from V and 1 base from J, with 10 bases in between. CDR1 and CDR2 from the germline V gene are MDHEN and SYDVKM. The CDR3 has 14 residues. The DNA of the CDR3 is TGTGCCAGCAGTTCCTCACTGGGCCAAGAGACCCAGTACTTC. Translated, it gives CASSSSLGQETQYF.

The V call is TRBV20-1, the J call TRBJ2-5, with D possibly being TRBD2 (5 bases). The J call could be wrong; TRBJ2-7 is a better fit for the DNA end. The CDR3 contains 13 residues. Looked up from germline, CDR1 is DFQATT and CDR2 is SNEGSKA (reference sequence). CDR3 loop: CSARVVDGDEQYF. DNA of the CDR3: TGCAGTGCTAGAGTAGTTGACGGGGACGAGCAGTACTTC.

The chain employs TRBV29-1 and TRBJ1-2; D remains unclear. The germline CDR1 and CDR2 sequences are SQVTM and ANQGSEA. The V and J ends lost 3 bases and 8 bases respectively, with 10 bases between them. The CDR3 extends over 11 amino acids. CDR3 amino acids: CSVDGPGGYTF. The CDR3 DNA is TGCAGCGTTGATGGGCCGGGCGGCTACACCTTC.

The chain recombines TRBV5-1 with TRBJ1-2; TRBD1 matches 10 bases. CDR1 SGHRS and CDR2 YFSETQ come from the germline V gene. With 4 bases clipped from V and 6 bases from J, the junction kept 9 bases outside the gene matches. The CDR3 is made up of 15 amino acids. CDR3 sequence (DNA): TGCGCCAGCAGCGGACTGACAGGGGGCGCCGATGGCTACACCTTC. This translates into CASSGLTGGADGYTF.

In regard to this clonotype: No DNA is shown, since the ends of the CDR3 on it are uncertain; the CDR3 is the one TCRdb lists. The CDR3 here is CSVTFGGNTEAFF. The V call is TRBV29-1, the J call TRBJ1-1; the table's TRBD1 call for D was not verified on the DNA. CDR1 and CDR2 from the germline V gene are SQVTM and ANQGSEA. Termini included, the CDR3 measures 13 amino acids.

This clonotype showed up just a few times. The rearrangement links TRBV20-1 to TRBJ1-2; D not resolved. V lost 7 bases to trimming and J lost 4 bases, with 22 bases between them. Germline-derived CDR1 and CDR2 are DFQATT and SNEGSKA (reference sequence). This CDR3 has 15 amino acids. As DNA, the CDR3 is TGCAGTGGTCGCATCCCCGGCGGGCCTTCCTATGGCTACACCTTC. Translating gives CSGRIPGGPSYGYTF.

The V and J genes are TRBV6-1 and TRBJ2-1, with 12 bases aligning to TRBD2. The length of the CDR3 is 14 residues. Germline lookup yields CDR1 MNHNS and CDR2 SASEGT. V lost 4 bases and J lost 9; bases outside the gene matches: 4. The CDR3 protein is CASSGLAGEGEQFF. The CDR3 DNA reads as TGTGCCAGCAGTGGACTAGCGGGAGAAGGTGAGCAGTTCTTC.

The V call is TRBV28, the J call TRBJ2-5; no clear D gene. The DNA matches TRBJ2-7 better at its end, which makes the J call doubtful. This CDR3 spans 13 amino acids. Germline V CDR1 and CDR2: MDHEN, SYDVKM. DNA of the CDR3: TGTGCCAGCAGCCCACCCACAGTGGACGAGCAGTACTTC. It specifies CASSPPTVDEQYF.

This chain uses TRBV10-3 with TRBJ1-3; TRBD1 might be the D (6 bases). Germline-derived CDR1 and CDR2 are ENHRY and SYGVKD. The V and J ends lost 10 bases and 2 bases respectively, with 12 bases between them. The CDR3 loop spans 13 amino acids. The CDR3 sequence: CATEGGAGNTIYF. CDR3 DNA: TGTGCCACCGAAGGGGGGGCTGGAAACACCATATATTTT.

The rearrangement uses TRBV29-1 and TRBJ1-2, with TRBD1 as a possible D gene (6 bases). V was shortened by 3 bases and J by 8 bases, with 13 bases between the two germline ends. The germline CDR1 and CDR2 sequences are SQVTM and ANQGSEA. The CDR3 spans 12 residues. The CDR3 spells CSVEEQGGGYTF. The CDR3 coding sequence is TGCAGCGTTGAGGAACAGGGTGGCGGCTACACCTTC.